One and the same sample provided the 23 T cell receptor beta chains below, sequenced in a study of blood T cell repertoires in COVID-19. Libraries were prepared by immunoSEQ multiplex PCR; TCRdb keeps only in-frame clonotypes and omits some of them. The sample includes around 190,000 clones, 70% to 90% seen only once; the top ten take under 2%. Specimen: peripheral blood. Receptors originate from a man between 18 and 35 years old who had recovered from COVID-19.

The rearrangement joins TRBV7-8 to TRBJ1-1; 8 bases agree with TRBD1. The CDR3 contains 15 residues. Germline V gives CDR1 SGHVS, CDR2 FQNEAQ. With V trimmed by 7 bases and J by 11 bases, 18 bases remained unmatched. CDR3 protein: CASNLIGTGALKAFF. The CDR3 nucleotides are TGTGCCAGCAATCTTATAGGGACAGGAGCCCTGAAGGCTTTCTTT.

The chain links TRBV19 to TRBJ2-5; 10 bases align to TRBD2. The CDR3 is 14 amino acids. Germline CDR1 and CDR2: LNHDA and SQIVND (reference sequence). Trimming cost V 3 bases and J 4 bases; bases outside gene matches: 2. Here the CDR3 reads CASSISGRRETQYF. CDR3 nucleotides: TGTGCCAGTAGTATTAGCGGGAGGAGAGAGACCCAGTACTTC.

The gene calls are TRBV7-2 and TRBJ2-1; TRBD2 aligns across 9 bases. The V and J ends lost 0 bases and 6 bases, in that order; junction bases with no gene match: 12. Germline values: CDR1 SGHTA, CDR2 FQGNSA. The CDR3 has 18 amino acids. CDR3 sequence (DNA): TGTGCCAGCAGCTTAGCCCCGGACTATAGCGGGAGTGGCAATGAGCAGTTCTTC. Protein sequence: CASSLAPDYSGSGNEQFF.

The J gene is TRBJ1-5, the V gene TRBV2; perhaps TRBD1 as D (5 bases). Germline lookup yields CDR1 SNHLY and CDR2 FYNNEI. V lost 7 bases to trimming and J lost 4 bases, with 14 bases between them. This CDR3 is 14 amino acids long. The CDR3 DNA sequence: TGTGCCAGCAATGGGGGGAATGGGAATCAGCCCCAGCATTTT. This codes for CASNGGNGNQPQHF.

This clone was observed once. The chain uses TRBV19 and TRBJ2-7; D ambiguous. Trimming took 6 bases from V and 0 from J, leaving 12 bases between them. This CDR3 region has 14 residues. Germline assignment: CDR1 LNHDA and CDR2 SQIVND (reference sequence). The CDR3, as DNA: TGTGCCAGTAGAAAAGTTTCGAGCTCCTACGAGCAGTACTTC. It translates to CASRKVSSSYEQYF.

The chain carries TRBV23-1 and TRBJ2-7; 8 nucleotides agree with TRBD2. TRBV23-1 is sorted into the ORF group, with uncertain function. The CDR3 spans 15 residues. In nucleotides, the CDR3 is TGCGCAAGTCAGAAGGCAGCGGGAGTTTCGGGCGAGCAGTACTTC. Its protein is CASQKAAGVSGEQYF.

The genes are TRBV4-3 and TRBJ2-7, with D possibly matching TRBD2 (5 bases). Germline loops: CDR1 LGHNA, CDR2 YSLEER. With 3 bases removed from V and 7 bases from J, the gap between germline ends came to 19 bases. The length of the CDR3 is 15 residues. This CDR3 reads CASSQSVGRGQEQYF. CDR3 DNA sequence: TGCGCCAGCAGCCAGTCTGTGGGGAGAGGGCAGGAGCAGTACTTC.

The chain has TRBV10-3 and TRBJ2-7, with 7 bases that match TRBD1. J was trimmed by 3 bases and V by 3 bases; bases with no gene match: 8. In germline, CDR1 is ENHRY, CDR2 SYGVKD. The CDR3 loop spans 15 amino acids. CDR3 in DNA: TGTGCCATCAGTGAACAGGGGAACGCTAACTACGAGCAGTACTTC. As protein: CAISEQGNANYEQYF.

Details on this clone: Distinct nucleotide sequences in the sample also encode this CDR3. This rearrangement joins TRBV5-1 to TRBJ2-7, with D perhaps TRBD1 (5 bases). The germline V and J ends were trimmed by 4 bases and 4 bases, with 6 bases remaining between them. The length of the CDR3 is 11 residues. CDR1 and CDR2 from the germline V gene are SGHRS and YFSETQ. The CDR3 nucleotides read TGCGCCAGCAGCCCAGGGTACGAGCAGTACTTC. Its protein product is CASSPGYEQYF.

CDR3 region: CASSVELAGAADTQYF. Written as DNA, the CDR3 is TGTGCCAGCAGCGTAGAACTAGCGGGGGCGGCAGATACGCAGTATTTT. The chain joins TRBV9 to TRBJ2-3; TRBD2 agrees at 11 bases. After removal of 0 bases from V and 4 bases from J, the junction contained 4 bases not matched to a gene. The CDR3 is made up of 16 amino acids. From germline, CDR1 is SGDLS and CDR2 YYNGEE.

This clone was seen more than once but under ten times. This sequence joins TRBV19 and TRBJ1-1; TRBD1 might be the D (5 bases). The germline V and J ends were trimmed by 3 bases and 8 bases, with 13 bases remaining between them. CDR3 length equals 13 residues. Germline lookup yields CDR1 LNHDA and CDR2 SQIVND (reference sequence). CDR3 nucleotides: TGTGCCAGTAGTATCTGGGCGTCAGGGGAAGCTTTCTTT. This encodes CASSIWASGEAFF.

The gene calls are TRBV7-9 and TRBJ2-5; D might be TRBD1 (6 bases). Germline CDR1 SEHNR, CDR2 FQNEAQ (reference sequence). This CDR3 region has 17 residues. Trimming shortened V by 7 bases and J by 5 bases, and 26 bases separated the two germline ends. CDR3 sequence (DNA): TGTGCCAGCATTCTGCGTCATACAGGGTTGCTTAGGGAGACCCAGTACTTC. It encodes CASILRHTGLLRETQYF.

The rearrangement joins TRBV24-1 to TRBJ2-1; 7 bases match TRBD1. CDR1 is KGHDR, CDR2 SFDVKD, per germline. The CDR3 spans 16 residues. Trimming took 3 bases from V and 1 from J; bases not matched to a gene: 5. In DNA form, the CDR3 reads TGTGCCACCAGTGATCCGAACAGGGGTTCCTACAATGAGCAGTTCTTC. Amino acid sequence: CATSDPNRGSYNEQFF.

This sequence joins TRBV5-1 and TRBJ2-7; the match to TRBD2 covers 9 bases. V lost 0 bases and J lost 5; bases outside the gene matches: 6. The CDR3 runs 15 residues. In germline, CDR1 is SGHRS, CDR2 YFSETQ. This CDR3 is CASSLDPAGGNEQYF. The CDR3, as DNA: TGCGCCAGCAGCTTGGATCCAGCGGGAGGCAACGAGCAGTACTTC.

This clone was detected only a few times. The chain links TRBV5-1 to TRBJ1-6; 8 nucleotides line up with TRBD1. Trimming at V came to 3 bases and at J to 8 bases, leaving 4 bases not matched to a gene. CDR1 is SGHRS and CDR2 is YFSETQ in the germline V gene. The CDR3 contains 14 residues. CDR3 in DNA: TGCGCCAGCAGCTCGGGACAGGCGGATTCACCCCTCCACTTT. This translates into CASSSGQADSPLHF.

The chain carries TRBV10-3 and TRBJ1-2; no definite D call. This CDR3 has 14 amino acids. CDR1 ENHRY and CDR2 SYGVKD come from the germline V gene. The ends were cut back, 6 bases at V and 4 bases at J, with 15 bases in the middle. The CDR3 protein is CAIRVGETSYGYTF. The CDR3 bases are TGTGCCATCAGGGTCGGGGAAACGAGCTATGGCTACACCTTC.

CDR3 region: CASSLWVSGSGNEQFF. CDR3 in DNA: TGTGCCAGCAGCTTATGGGTCAGTGGGAGCGGGAATGAGCAGTTCTTC. The J gene is TRBJ2-1, the V gene TRBV7-6, with D perhaps matching TRBD2 (6 bases). The CDR3 runs 16 residues. Per the germline V gene, CDR1 is SGHVS and CDR2 is FNYEAQ. V lost 2 bases and J 7 bases, leaving 18 bases between the germline ends.

The chain carries TRBV6-5 and TRBJ1-1; the D gene is possibly TRBD1 (6 bases). The CDR3 sequence is 14 residues long. Germline V gives CDR1 MNHEY, CDR2 SVGAGI. V dropped 5 bases and J dropped 5 bases, with 15 bases sitting between them. The CDR3 coding sequence is TGTGCCAGCAGTCCGTCTACAGGGAAAACTGAAGCTTTCTTT. Protein sequence: CASSPSTGKTEAFF.

A single count supports this clone. The genes are TRBV7-2 and TRBJ2-1, with D possibly matching TRBD2 (6 bases). Deletions cut 3 bases from V and 9 bases from J, with 18 bases between. Looked up from germline, CDR1 is SGHTA and CDR2 is FQGNSA. The CDR3 has 15 residues. DNA for the CDR3: TGTGCCAGCAGCTTGGCAGGGACTGGGTTCTTTGAGCAGTTCTTC. Protein product: CASSLAGTGFFEQFF.

This chain joins TRBV28 and TRBJ1-6; 9 nucleotides match TRBD1. V was clipped by 7 bases and J by 0 bases; unmatched bases: 13. The CDR3 runs 19 residues. Germline CDR1 reads MDHEN; CDR2 reads SYDVKM. The CDR3 region has the DNA TGTGCCAGCAACTATCGACCGGGACAGGGAAGCTCCTATAATTCACCCCTCCACTTT. Its protein is CASNYRPGQGSSYNSPLHF.

The chain uses TRBV28 and TRBJ2-3; 13 bases agree with TRBD2. Germline V gives CDR1 MDHEN, CDR2 SYDVKM. Trimming at V came to 5 bases and at J to 4 bases, leaving 6 bases not matched to a gene. CDR3 length: 16 residues. CDR3 DNA: TGTGCCAGCAGTACCAGGACTAGCGGGAGTCCAGATACGCAGTATTTT. Translation: CASSTRTSGSPDTQYF. The full variable domain, rest sourced from reference TRBV28 and TRBJ2-3, is DVKVTQSSRYLVKRTGEKVFLECVQDMDHENMFWYRQDPGLGLRLIYFSYDVKMKEKGDIPEGYSVSREKKERFSLILESASTNQTSMYLCASSTRTSGSPDTQYFGPGTRLTVL.

This rearrangement joins TRBV19 to TRBJ2-5; tentatively, D is TRBD1 (6 bases). The germline V gene encodes CDR1 LNHDA and CDR2 SQIVND (reference sequence). This CDR3 has 14 residues. The ends were cut back, 3 bases at V and 7 bases at J, with 15 bases in the middle. This CDR3 is CASSIPILGGTQYF. The CDR3 DNA follows: TGTGCCAGTAGTATTCCCATATTAGGGGGGACCCAGTACTTC.

As DNA, the CDR3 is TGTGCCACCAGTGATTTCAGTCTAGCGGGAGAGACCCAGTACTTC. Translating it yields CATSDFSLAGETQYF. This chain connects TRBV24-1 to TRBJ2-5; 8 bases align to TRBD2. This CDR3 has 15 residues. V lost 1 base to trimming and J lost 4 bases; unmatched junction nucleotides: 4. Germline CDR1 is KGHDR and CDR2 is SFDVKD.